This T cell receptor beta chain was captured in a study of cytomegalovirus exposure and HLA in healthy donors (dated by TCRdb to about 2017). Background on the whole study: An earlier analysis of some 620 of the donors reported around 280 Gb of sequence data and 95 million to 130 million unique TCR beta sequences obtained from roughly 170 million T cells. An early release that covered more than 550 HLA-typed donors contained about 290 gigabases of sequencing data and around 80 million unique TCR sequences. The genetic ancestry cluster associated with self-reported Caucasian donors included over 65% of the approximately 410 genotyped donors. The aim of the study was to test whether cataloging public T cell receptors could identify signatures of past pathogen exposure. The study profiled the T cell repertoires of hundreds of subjects by immunosequencing and related them to cytomegalovirus serostatus. A separate validation cohort of about 110 different subjects was used in addition to the roughly 670-subject first cohort. High-throughput TCR immunosequencing, statistical association of individual TCRs with disease status, and machine learning were combined to predict cytomegalovirus infection status. In a later analysis, previously published TCR beta repertoires from about 670 donors were re-analyzed and high-resolution HLA genotyping was added so that TCR occurrence patterns could be studied. Rather than drawing on any new phenotypic data, the later analysis identified candidate immune exposures from TCR beta sequences and the way those sequences occurred across donors. An earlier analysis of 500 to 650 of the donors applied high-throughput TCR beta sequencing to assess whether each TCR beta V gene segment acted as functional or pseudogenic. Donor age, sex, ethnicity and CMV serostatus were compiled together with the repertoire data. A later genetic analysis took genome-wide SNP genotypes for about 65% of the roughly 670 donors and used that subset as a discovery cohort. Every discovery cohort repertoire had been produced on one sequencing platform. HLA typing included class I and class II loci at four-digit resolution. The number of typed donors differed by locus: roughly 620-640 for A, B, C, DRB1 and DQB1; some 500 for DQA1; some 610 for DPA1; and approximately 450 for DPB1. Because of strong linkage in the cohort, roughly five DR-DQ haplotypes were treated as single units for association and clustering. Among over 350 genotyped donors of the cohort, an average of roughly 240,000 unique TCR beta nucleotide sequences were sequenced per donor, approximately 20% of them non-productive. Study-wide conclusions, independent of this receptor: According to a later analysis, most CMV-associated TCR beta chains appeared to be HLA-restricted, and the HLA associations seemed to be driven largely by CMV exposure. In a later analysis, HLA-associated TCR beta chains showed more clonal expansion and lower generation probabilities than non-associated chains that were equally common. The sequencing pipeline was judged likely to have produced a cluster of highly shared sequence variants as a technical artifact. A total of fewer than 200 TCR beta chains were listed by the study as associated with cytomegalovirus. It was suggested by the authors that the approach could potentially be generalized to other disease states and immunological phenotypes. While some public TCRs were present in many individuals, most TCR sequences turned up only very rarely across donors. According to a later analysis, TCR association rates differed among HLA loci, with DRB1 alleles showing the most associated TCRs and HLA-C alleles showing the fewest. Correlated functional status among segregating V segments might reflect linkage disequilibrium, but an unknown experimental factor could not be ruled out. In this cohort, only TCR beta chains were sequenced, and detectable features were limited by the absence of alpha or paired-chain data. Cytomegalovirus status was reported to be diagnosed by the classifier with high specificity and sensitivity in both the original and validation cohorts. In a later genetic analysis, a missense DCLRE1C variant was associated with V-gene and J-gene trimming of TCR beta chains, and the association was replicated in an independent cohort. According to a later genetic analysis, donors in an Asian-associated ancestry cluster had fewer N-insertions in productive TCRs than the roughly 660-donor mean. HLA typing was unavailable for some donors at each locus, so association tests used only the typed subset. According to a later analysis, parvovirus B19, influenza, CMV and Epstein-Barr virus appeared linked to several top co-occurrence clusters. A further reported finding was that TCR beta sequences accurately predicted the HLA-A and HLA-B alleles for most subjects in the first cohort. In vitro tests confirmed that a few of the cytomegalovirus-associated TCR beta chains recognize cytomegalovirus antigens. Immune exposure information for the cohort was limited to CMV serostatus. When HLA alleles, especially DR and DQ, strongly co-occurred, attributing TCR associations to individual alleles was difficult. Some IMGT-functional V segments, including TRBV6-2 and TRBV6-3, could not be told apart with the 87-base-pair reads, so those segments were excluded. The presence/absence analyses assumed that sequencing depth was roughly uniform across donors, and that assumption may not be true. Because counts were too low, some 16 rarely observed V segments, including chromosome 9 orphons, were excluded from the earlier analysis of some 540 of the donors. In an earlier analysis of around 500 of the donors, most TCR beta V segments appeared in productive rearrangements about 87% or about 30% of the time, broadly matching IMGT annotations. At a false discovery rate of 0.05, a later analysis linked 16,000 or so TCR beta sequences to specific HLA alleles.

To prepare the library, the immunoSEQ multiplex PCR assay was applied. For the multiplex PCR, a mixture combining 60 forward primers for TCR Vbeta segments and 13 reverse primers for TCR Jbeta segments was used. The CDR3 region of rearranged TCR beta genes was amplified from genomic DNA with a multiplex PCR assay. The Illumina HiSeq System was used to sequence the amplified TCR beta libraries as 87-base-pair reads. As for the original processing: A later analysis counted about 80 million unique TCR beta chains across the 640 or so repertoires, and roughly 10 million of these chains were shared by at least two donors. Raw reads were error-corrected and collapsed into unique sequences with a nearest-neighbor algorithm that merged closely related sequences to remove PCR and sequencing errors. V, D and J gene segments were assigned by aligning CDR3 sequences to IMGT reference sequences. For a sequence to be retained, a match of at least six nucleotides to both a V gene segment and a J gene segment was required. A rearrangement was called productive if the CDR3 had no stop codons and remained in frame with V and J, and every other rearrangement was called non-productive. Following IMGT convention, CDR3 was defined as the stretch from the second conserved V-encoded cysteine up to the conserved J-encoded phenylalanine. The earlier analysis of roughly 590 of the donors excluded any sequence lacking an unambiguous match to a single V gene segment. An earlier analysis of several hundred of the donors called V segments functional above 56.7% productive rearrangements and segregating when the between-donor standard deviation exceeded 5%. To diagnose cytomegalovirus status from the catalog of TCR beta chain sequences, a statistical classification framework was built. In a later analysis, V and J genes were assigned by comparing TCR nucleotide sequences against IMGT/GENE-DB human TR gene sequences. The TCRdist pipeline was used in a later analysis to assign CDR3 sequences and most-parsimonious VDJ recombination scenarios. In a later analysis, each TCR beta chain was defined by its CDR3 amino acid sequence together with its V-gene family, and reads lacking a unique V-gene family were excluded. In a later analysis, approximately 590 highly shared, low-generation-probability nucleotide sequences were removed to address suspected cross-contamination and a sequencing artifact. For each public chain, a later analysis derived a clonal expansion index from normalized ranks of inferred template counts within each repertoire. A later analysis computed generation probabilities with a VDJ recombination model fitted to out-of-frame rearrangements, and checked the results against IGoR. A later analysis scored TCR-TCR, TCR-HLA and TCR-CMV co-occurrence with hypergeometric tests, applying a repertoire-size bias correction to TCR pairs. To estimate false discovery rates, a later analysis permuted the HLA or CMV assignments 20 times. In a later analysis, co-occurring TCRs were grouped with DBSCAN, and TCRdist sequence similarity was added when clustering was performed within HLA-allele-positive subsets. For co-occurrence clustering, repertoires with fewer than 30,000 or more than 120,000 public chains were excluded, along with several repertoires with anomalous nucleotide sharing. TCRdb holds this immuneACCESS table with in-frame rearrangements only. Some clones are missing; in checked studies, unresolved V genes explain under half, and the rest has no known cause. V, J and clone size were drawn from that table, and D and trimming were deduced from the DNA. The sample table contains 150,000 to 200,000 clones; only one count was recorded for under 80% of them. 2.5% to 4% of the sample is held by the ten biggest clonotypes.

A word on this clone: Its antigen remains unidentified. The input lacks base qualities; no much larger clone sits a single base away.

The cohort consisted of 600 to 750 healthy bone marrow donors. At the time of sampling, all cohort members were nominally healthy, though unrecorded immune exposures were likely present. The donor was CMV seronegative and belonged to the group of 350 to 400 seronegative cohort members. Every donor gave a peripheral blood sample, and the peripheral blood mononuclear cells from that sample were used for TCR beta sequencing. The Qiagen DNeasy Blood Extraction Kit was used to extract genomic DNA from the blood cell samples. V is trimmed back by 2 bases and J by 4 bases, and the junction contains 5 bases that no gene match accounts for. Looking up the germline V gene yields CDR1 MDHEN and CDR2 SYDVKM. Measured from the cysteine to the phenylalanine, the CDR3 is 16 residues long. Only CDR3 DNA remains: 48 bases, in frame from the first base.

The chain is made from TRBV28 and TRBJ2-1; TRBD2 lines up with 10 middle nucleotides. The specimen was PBMCs. The TCR sequence derives from a female donor in good health and CMV-seronegative. The DNA sequence is given as TGTGCCAGCAGTTTAAGGCTGACTAGCGGGTACAATGAGCAGTTCTTC. This codes for CASSLRLTSGYNEQFF.